This T cell receptor (beta chain) comes out of a study of CD8+ T cells in alopecia areata. Overall study context: The investigators scored severity in treated patients by the percentage of affected scalp area.

CDR1 and CDR2 from the germline V gene are SGDLS and YYNGEE. The ends were cut back, 0 bases at V and 5 bases at J, with 11 bases in the middle. The CDR3 contains 14 residues. The treatment here: oral pan-JAK inhibitor, 5-10 mg twice daily. Study observations and caveats: Clonality in lesional scalp, especially alopecia totalis/universalis, exceeded that of normal scalp. TCR sharing was clearer in mice than between patients, perhaps partly owing to patient HLA diversity.

About this clone itself: Its antigen remains unidentified.

cDNA reverse transcribed from extracted RNA served as the sequencing template. Assay: immunoSEQ multiplex PCR; the TCRdb copy retains only in-frame clones and omits some. This sample has about 200,000 clones, with 45% to 75% found just once. The sample consisted of CD4+ T cells sorted from blood, taken at week 4, from a patient treated with tofacitinib. The receptor's source is a human donor with alopecia areata. The rearrangement links TRBV9 to TRBJ2-5; D not resolved. CDR3 sequence (DNA): TGTGCCAGCAGCGTAGATAGCATGGTGGAGACCCAGTACTTC. Encoded protein: CASSVDSMVETQYF.